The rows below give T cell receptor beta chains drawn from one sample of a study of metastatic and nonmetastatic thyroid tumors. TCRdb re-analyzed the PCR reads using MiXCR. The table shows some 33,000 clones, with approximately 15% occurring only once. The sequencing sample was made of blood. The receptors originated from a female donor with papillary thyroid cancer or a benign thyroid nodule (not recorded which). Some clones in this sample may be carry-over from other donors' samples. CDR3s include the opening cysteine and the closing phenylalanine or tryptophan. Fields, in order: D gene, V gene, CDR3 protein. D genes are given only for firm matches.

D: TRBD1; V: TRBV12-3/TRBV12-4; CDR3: CASRTRQGARYNEQFF
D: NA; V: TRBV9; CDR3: CASSVEDGNYGYTF
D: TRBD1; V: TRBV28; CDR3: CASSLQGANSPLHF
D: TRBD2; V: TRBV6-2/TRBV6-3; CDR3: CASIYSIGGADTQYF
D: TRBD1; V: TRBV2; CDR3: CASIRLFKRGRWETQYF
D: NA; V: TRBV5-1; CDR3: CASSLWAGDSFYNEQFF
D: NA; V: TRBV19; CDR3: CASRDGGNEQFF
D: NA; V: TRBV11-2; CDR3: CASSLTMETYNEQFF
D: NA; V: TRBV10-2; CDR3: CASSAQGPPNTEAFF
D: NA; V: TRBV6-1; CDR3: CASSERTETDTQYF
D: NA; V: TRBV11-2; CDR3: CASSPLDGSPYNEQFF
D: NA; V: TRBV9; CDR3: CASSVARAPYGYTF
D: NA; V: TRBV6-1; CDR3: CASSEVSTYEQYF
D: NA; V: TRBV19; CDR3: CATDWDPIRLPYEQYF
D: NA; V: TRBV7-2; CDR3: CASSLVGTGNTEAFF
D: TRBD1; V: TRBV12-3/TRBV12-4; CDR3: CASGLQGYFYGYTF
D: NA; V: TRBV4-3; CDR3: CASSQVGGYTEAFF
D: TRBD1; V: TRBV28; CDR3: CASSRDSLQETQYF
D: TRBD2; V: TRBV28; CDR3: CASSPSGGAAREQFF
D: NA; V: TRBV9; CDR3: CASSTDTSGNTIYF
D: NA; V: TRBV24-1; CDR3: CATSVLTGDTQYF
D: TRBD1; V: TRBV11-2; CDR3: CASSLEGQGAYNEQFF
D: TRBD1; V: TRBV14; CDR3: CASSQDAWTGAYEQYF
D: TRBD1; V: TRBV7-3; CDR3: CASSQDRASNEQFF
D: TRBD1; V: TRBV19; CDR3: CASSKVRDRGHEQYF
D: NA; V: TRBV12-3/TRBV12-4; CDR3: CASSSRTFVTEAFF
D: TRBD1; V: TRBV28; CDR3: CASSKLWDSSTLAHEQFF
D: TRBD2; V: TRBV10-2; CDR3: CASSRGLKETQYF
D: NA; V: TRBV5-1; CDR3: CASSLDTGSKAFF
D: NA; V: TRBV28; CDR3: CASSQGPYEQYF
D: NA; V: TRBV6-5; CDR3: CASSYSFAKNIQYF
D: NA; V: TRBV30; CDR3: CAWSVEGNQPQHF
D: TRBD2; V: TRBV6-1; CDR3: CASSESGGSYNEQFF
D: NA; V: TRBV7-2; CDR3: CASSLGGSETQYF
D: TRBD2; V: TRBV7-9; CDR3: CASSKPGLAGNEQFF
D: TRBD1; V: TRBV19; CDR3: CASRGTGLTGELFF
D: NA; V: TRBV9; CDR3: CASSGSNTGELFF
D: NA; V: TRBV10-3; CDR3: CAIRLQGGDTEALF
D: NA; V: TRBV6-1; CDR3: CASSDEASGELFF
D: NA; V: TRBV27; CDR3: CAGSLNPNKIYNEQFF
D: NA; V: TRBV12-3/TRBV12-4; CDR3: CASSLVATIYF
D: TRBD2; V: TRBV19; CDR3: CASRIAGGFDTQYF
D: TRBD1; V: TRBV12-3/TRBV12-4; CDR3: CASIFGTANSPLHF
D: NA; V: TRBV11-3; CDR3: CASSLAGRKGEETQYF
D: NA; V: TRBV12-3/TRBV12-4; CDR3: CASSYGLTEAFF
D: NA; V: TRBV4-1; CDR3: CASRGWEAKNIQYF
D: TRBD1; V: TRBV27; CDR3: CASSFSSGQRTDTQYF
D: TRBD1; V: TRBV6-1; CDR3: CASSELNRQGVTEAFF
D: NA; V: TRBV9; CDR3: CASGVGATAGNSPIHF
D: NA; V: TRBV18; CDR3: CASSPQRYAWNEQFF
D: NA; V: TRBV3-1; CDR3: CASSQDWTGHQPQHF